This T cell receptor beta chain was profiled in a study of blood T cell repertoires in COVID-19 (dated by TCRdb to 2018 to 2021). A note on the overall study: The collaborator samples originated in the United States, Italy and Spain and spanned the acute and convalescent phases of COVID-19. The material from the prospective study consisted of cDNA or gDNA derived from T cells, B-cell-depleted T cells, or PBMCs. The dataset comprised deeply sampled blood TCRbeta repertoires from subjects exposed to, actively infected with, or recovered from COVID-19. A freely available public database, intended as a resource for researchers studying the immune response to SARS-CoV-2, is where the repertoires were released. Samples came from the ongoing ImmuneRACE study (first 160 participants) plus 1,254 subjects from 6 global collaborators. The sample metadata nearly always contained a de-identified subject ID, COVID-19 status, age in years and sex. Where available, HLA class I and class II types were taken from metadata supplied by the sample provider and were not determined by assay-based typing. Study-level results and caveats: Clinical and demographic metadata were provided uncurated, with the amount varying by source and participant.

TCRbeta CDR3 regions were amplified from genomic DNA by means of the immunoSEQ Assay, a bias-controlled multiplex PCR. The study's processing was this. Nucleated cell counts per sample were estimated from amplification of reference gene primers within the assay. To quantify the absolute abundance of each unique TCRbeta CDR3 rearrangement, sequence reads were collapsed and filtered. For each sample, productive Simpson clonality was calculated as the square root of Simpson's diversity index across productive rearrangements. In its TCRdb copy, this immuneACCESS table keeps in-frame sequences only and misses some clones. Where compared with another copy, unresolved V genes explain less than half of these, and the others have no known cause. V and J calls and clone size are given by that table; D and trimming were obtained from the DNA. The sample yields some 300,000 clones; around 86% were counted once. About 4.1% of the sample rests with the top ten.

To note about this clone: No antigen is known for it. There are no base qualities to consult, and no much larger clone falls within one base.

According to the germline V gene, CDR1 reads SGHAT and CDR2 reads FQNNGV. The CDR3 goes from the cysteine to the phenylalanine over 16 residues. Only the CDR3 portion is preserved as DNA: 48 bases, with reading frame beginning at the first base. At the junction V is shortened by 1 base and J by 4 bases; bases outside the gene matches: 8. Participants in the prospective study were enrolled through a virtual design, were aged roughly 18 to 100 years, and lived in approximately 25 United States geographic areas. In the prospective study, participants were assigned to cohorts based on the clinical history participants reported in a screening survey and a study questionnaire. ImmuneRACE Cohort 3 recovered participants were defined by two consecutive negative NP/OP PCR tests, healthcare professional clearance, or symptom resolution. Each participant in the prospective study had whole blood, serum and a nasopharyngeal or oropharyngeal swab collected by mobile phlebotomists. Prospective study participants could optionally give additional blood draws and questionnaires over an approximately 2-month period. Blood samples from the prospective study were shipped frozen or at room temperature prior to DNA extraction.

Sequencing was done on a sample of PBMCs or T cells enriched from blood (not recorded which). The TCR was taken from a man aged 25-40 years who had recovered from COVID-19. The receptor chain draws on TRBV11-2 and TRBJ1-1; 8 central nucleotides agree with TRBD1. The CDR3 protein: CASSLVAGGKGTEAFF. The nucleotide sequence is TGTGCCAGCAGCTTAGTGGCAGGGGGCAAGGGCACTGAAGCTTTCTTT.